Below are 32 T cell receptor beta chains sequenced from a single sample in a study of T cell responses to AZD1222 COVID-19 vaccine. Assay used: immunoSEQ multiplex PCR; TCRdb lists only in-frame clones, some missing. The sample has about 150,000 clones, 88% seen once. This sample comprised peripheral blood, obtained after recovery from COVID-19. Every receptor here comes from an adult who had recovered from COVID-19.

V gene TRBV28 combines with J gene TRBJ2-7, with TRBD2 matching over 12 bases. Germline V gives CDR1 MDHEN, CDR2 SYDVKM. The CDR3 is 16 amino acids. The V segment lost 4 bases and the J segment 5 bases; nucleotides outside the gene matches: 9. DNA of the CDR3: TGTGCCAGCAGTTCAAGACTAGCGGGAGCGGCCCACGAGCAGTACTTC. It yields the protein CASSSRLAGAAHEQYF.

The J gene is TRBJ2-5, the V gene TRBV2; D is unclear. The germline V gene encodes CDR1 SNHLY and CDR2 FYNNEI. V shed 4 bases and J shed 2 bases, with 8 bases lying between them. The CDR3 sequence is 13 residues long. The CDR3 coding sequence is TGTGCCAGCAGTGGGAACCAACAAGAGACCCAGTACTTC. Protein sequence: CASSGNQQETQYF.

The count of this clone is one. The chain has TRBV5-1 and TRBJ1-4; D may be TRBD1 (6 bases). Trimming cost V 5 bases and J 6 bases, with 14 bases left between them. This CDR3 is built from 14 residues. CDR1 is SGHRS, CDR2 YFSETQ, per germline. DNA of the CDR3: TGCGCCAGCAGTATGTGGGACAAGGATGAAAAACTGTTTTTT. It is translated as CASSMWDKDEKLFF.

This sequence joins TRBV6-1 and TRBJ1-5; TRBD1 matches 7 bases. Germline values: CDR1 MNHNS, CDR2 SASEGT. J was trimmed by 6 bases and V by 3 bases; bases with no gene match: 11. CDR3 size: 16 residues. The CDR3 nucleotides read TGTGCCAGCAGTGACACCCCATCGCAGGGGGGTCAGCCCCAGCATTTT. This sequence encodes CASSDTPSQGGQPQHF.

The CDR3 nucleotides read TGTGCCAGCAGCCCACGGGGGACTAGTCGCACCGGGGAGCTGTTTTTT. Protein: CASSPRGTSRTGELFF. The chain employs TRBV7-3 and TRBJ2-2, with 8 bases aligning to TRBD2. Germline CDR1 reads SGHTA; CDR2 reads FQGTGA. This CDR3 has 16 amino acids. V shed 5 bases, J shed 4 bases, and the junction held 9 bases outside the gene matches.

The CDR3 sequence: CASSLTSGGVIGELFF. CDR3 nucleotides: TGTGCCAGCAGCTTGACTAGCGGGGGGGTTATCGGGGAGCTGTTTTTT. This chain links TRBV5-4 with TRBJ2-2; the match to TRBD2 covers 13 bases. J lost 7 bases, V lost 1 base, and 4 bases had no gene match. CDR3 size: 16 residues. Germline V CDR1 and CDR2: SGHNT, YYREEE (reference sequence).

The rearrangement joins TRBV4-3 to TRBJ1-2, with D tentatively TRBD1 (5 bases). Germline CDR1 is LGHNA and CDR2 is YSLEER. The CDR3 length is 13 residues. V was cut by 0 bases and J by 8 bases, with 10 bases left in between. The CDR3 sequence: CASSQEPGLGYTF. CDR3 sequence (DNA): TGCGCCAGCAGCCAAGAGCCGGGACTCGGCTACACCTTC.

The genes are TRBV18 and TRBJ2-5; D possibly corresponds to TRBD2 (5 bases). Germline CDR1 reads KGHSH; CDR2 reads LQKENI. The CDR3 is 13 amino acids. Trimming removed 5 bases at V and 4 bases at J, with 11 bases between. CDR3: CASSDRRRETQYF. The CDR3 nucleotides are TGTGCCAGCTCAGATAGGAGGCGAGAGACCCAGTACTTC.

The chain combines TRBV25-1 with TRBJ1-4; the match to TRBD1 covers 11 bases. Germline assignment: CDR1 MGHDK and CDR2 SYGVNS. The J segment lost 8 bases and the V segment lost 1 base, leaving 3 bases of the junction unmatched. The CDR3 has 15 residues. This CDR3 is CASSESGQGAEKLFF. DNA of the CDR3: TGTGCCAGCAGTGAATCCGGACAGGGGGCGGAAAAACTGTTTTTT.

The V and J genes are TRBV5-1 and TRBJ2-5, with a tentative D call TRBD1 (5 bases). The ends were cut back, 4 bases at V and 5 bases at J, with 15 bases in the middle. CDR3 length: 14 residues. Germline V gives CDR1 SGHRS, CDR2 YFSETQ. CDR3: CASSPRGLRETQYF. CDR3 coding DNA: TGCGCCAGCAGCCCTAGGGGTTTGAGGGAGACCCAGTACTTC.

This chain uses TRBV13 with TRBJ1-2; a possible D gene is TRBD1 (5 bases). CDR3 size: 14 residues. Germline V gives CDR1 PRHDT, CDR2 FYEKMQ (reference sequence). The V and J ends lost 7 bases and 7 bases respectively, with 19 bases between them. The CDR3 reads CASTVRGFPAGYTF. DNA of the CDR3: TGTGCCAGCACCGTCCGGGGCTTCCCCGCTGGCTACACCTTC.

The chain uses TRBV5-1 and TRBJ2-1; TRBD2 matches at 11 bases. Losses at the gene ends were 4 bases for V and 9 bases for J; bases not matched to a gene: 9. This CDR3 has 15 amino acids. Germline values: CDR1 SGHRS, CDR2 YFSETQ. CDR3: CASSTTSGGRTEQFF. As DNA, the CDR3 is TGCGCCAGCAGCACTACTAGCGGGGGCCGAACTGAGCAGTTCTTC.

The CDR3: CASSSPPEGQPQHF. CDR3 DNA sequence: TGTGCCAGCAGTTCCCCACCCGAGGGTCAGCCCCAGCATTTT. The V gene is TRBV28, the J gene TRBJ1-5, with unresolved D. Trimming removed 4 bases at V and 6 bases at J, with 13 bases between. The CDR3 has 14 residues. Germline CDR1 MDHEN, CDR2 SYDVKM. The whole variable domain, remainder taken from reference TRBV28 and TRBJ1-5, is DVKVTQSSRYLVKRTGEKVFLECVQDMDHENMFWYRQDPGLGLRLIYFSYDVKMKEKGDIPEGYSVSREKKERFSLILESASTNQTSMYLCASSSPPEGQPQHFGDGTRLSIL.

The chain employs TRBV27 and TRBJ1-6; D possibly corresponds to TRBD1 (5 bases). Trimming left V 7 bases short and J 10 bases short, with 17 bases between. Germline CDR1 MNHEY, CDR2 SMNVEV (reference sequence). The CDR3 has 14 amino acids. CDR3 amino acids: CASTDRGMRSPLHF. CDR3 coding DNA: TGTGCCAGCACTGACCGGGGGATGAGGTCACCCCTCCACTTT.

The chain combines TRBV2 with TRBJ2-3; D is perhaps TRBD1 (6 bases). Germline loops: CDR1 SNHLY, CDR2 FYNNEI. CDR3 length equals 15 residues. Trimming took 8 bases from V and 8 from J, leaving 23 bases between them. The CDR3 region is CASQPYGGLYPTQYF. The CDR3 nucleotides read TGTGCCAGCCAGCCTTATGGGGGCCTCTACCCTACGCAGTATTTT.

The V gene is TRBV5-4, the J gene TRBJ1-1; tentative D call: TRBD1 (6 bases). Germline values: CDR1 SGHNT, CDR2 YYREEE (reference sequence). This CDR3 region has 15 residues. V lost 0 bases and J lost 0, with 9 bases in between. CDR3 bases: TGTGCCAGCAGCTTGGGGGGGGCCTTGAACACTGAAGCTTTCTTT. Protein: CASSLGGALNTEAFF.

A word on this clone: Different DNA sequences within this sample yield the same CDR3. The chain recombines TRBV10-1 with TRBJ2-3; D call uncertain. V lost 3 bases, J lost 0 bases, and 4 bases lay in between. Germline values: CDR1 WNHNN, CDR2 SYGVQD (reference sequence). CDR3 length equals 13 residues. CDR3 amino acids: CASSDPSTDTQYF. CDR3 DNA: TGCGCCAGCAGTGATCCTAGCACAGATACGCAGTATTTT.

The genes are TRBV23-1 and TRBJ2-7, with D perhaps TRBD2 (6 bases). TRBV23-1 counts as an open reading frame of uncertain function. V dropped 0 bases and J dropped 3 bases, with 9 bases sitting between them. The CDR3 is 14 amino acids. The CDR3 loop is CASSQSGGNYEQYF. The CDR3 DNA sequence: TGCGCCAGCAGTCAATCGGGCGGGAACTACGAGCAGTACTTC.

This clone was observed once. The V call is TRBV5-1, the J call TRBJ2-7; D gene unclear. The CDR3 consists of 12 residues. The germline V gene has CDR1 SGHRS and CDR2 YFSETQ. V was trimmed by 0 bases and J by 4 bases, leaving 5 bases between them. The CDR3 region is CASSLEQYEQYF. In nucleotides, the CDR3 is TGCGCCAGCAGCTTGGAACAATACGAGCAGTACTTC. Supplemented by reference TRBV5-1 and TRBJ2-7, the full variable domain reads KAGVTQTPRYLIKTRGQQVTLSCSPISGHRSVSWYQQTPGQGLQFLFEYFSETQRNKGNFPGRFSGRQFSNSRSEMNVSTLELGDSALYLCASSLEQYEQYFGPGTRLTVT.

This chain uses TRBV9 with TRBJ2-7; 9 bases align to TRBD2. The junction had 13 bases not matched to a gene; V was cut back by 7 bases and J by 2 bases. CDR3 length equals 16 residues. Germline loops: CDR1 SGDLS, CDR2 YYNGEE. The CDR3 DNA follows: TGTGCCAGCGTGGGGCTAGCGGGATCCGTCACCTACGAGCAGTACTTC. It encodes CASVGLAGSVTYEQYF. Together with reference TRBV9 and TRBJ2-7, the CDR3 gives the full variable domain: DSGVTQTPKHLITATGQRVTLRCSPRSGDLSVYWYQQSLDQGLQFLIQYYNGEERAKGNILERFSAQQFPDLHSELNLSSLELGDSALYFCASVGLAGSVTYEQYFGPGTRLTVT.

This clone is a singleton in its sample. The chain is built from TRBV7-2 and TRBJ2-3; D remains unclear. Germline values: CDR1 SGHTA, CDR2 FQGNSA. The CDR3 is 16 amino acids. Trimming left V 5 bases short and J 0 bases short, with 15 bases between. The CDR3, as DNA: TGTGCCAGCAGCACCCGCGCGGCAGCGAGCACAGATACGCAGTATTTT. This codes for CASSTRAAASTDTQYF.

The chain joins TRBV4-1 to TRBJ2-1; D gene uncertain. V was shortened by 0 bases and J by 15 bases, with 12 bases between the two germline ends. The CDR3 extends over 12 amino acids. In germline, CDR1 is MGHRA, CDR2 YSYEKL. The CDR3 here is CASSQEVSLLFF. The CDR3 region has the DNA TGCGCCAGCAGCCAAGAAGTCAGCTTGCTGTTCTTC.

This clone was detected only a few times. The chain has TRBV3-1 (or the pseudogene TRBV3-2) and TRBJ2-2; D is uncertain. CDR3 size: 13 residues. Germline V gene sequence: CDR1 LGHDT, CDR2 YNNKEL (reference sequence). Trimming took 0 bases from V and 5 from J, leaving 4 bases between them. Here the CDR3 reads CASSQDQTGELFF. Here the CDR3 DNA reads TGTGCCAGCAGCCAAGACCAGACCGGGGAGCTGTTTTTT.

This chain uses TRBV10-3 with TRBJ1-1; TRBD1 is a possible D gene (5 bases). Germline CDR1 is ENHRY and CDR2 is SYGVKD. Trimming stripped 2 bases from V and 5 bases from J, with 12 bases between. The CDR3 is made up of 14 amino acids. CDR3 sequence reads: CAISEMGVGTEAFF. The CDR3 DNA reads TGTGCCATCAGTGAGATGGGGGTGGGGACTGAAGCTTTCTTT.

The chain combines TRBV6-6 with TRBJ1-1; D ambiguous. Trimming took 6 bases from V and 5 from J, leaving 10 bases between them. From germline, CDR1 is MNHNY and CDR2 SVGAGI (reference sequence). The CDR3 is made up of 12 amino acids. The CDR3 DNA reads TGTGCCAGCAGCTCTGTCAGGACTGAAGCTTTCTTT. Its protein is CASSSVRTEAFF.

V and J are TRBV11-2 and TRBJ1-2; the D gene is possibly TRBD1 (5 bases). Germline CDR1 is SGHAT and CDR2 is FQNNGV. The length of the CDR3 is 15 residues. V lost 1 base and J 5 bases, leaving 14 bases between the germline ends. CDR3 loop: CASSLGTGTKYGYTF. The CDR3, as DNA: TGTGCCAGCAGCTTAGGCACGGGGACGAAGTATGGCTACACCTTC.

The sample holds a few counts of this clone. V usage is TRBV18 and J usage is TRBJ1-4; 7 nucleotides agree with TRBD1. Unmatched junction bases numbered 12, after V lost 4 bases and J lost 7 bases. The CDR3 runs to 16 residues. Germline lookup yields CDR1 KGHSH and CDR2 LQKENI. The CDR3 loop is CASSRLRQGVFEKLFF. The DNA for the CDR3 is TGTGCCAGCTCACGACTACGGCAGGGGGTCTTTGAAAAACTGTTTTTT.

V and J are TRBV9 and TRBJ1-2; no clear D gene. The ends were cut back, 4 bases at V and 8 bases at J, with 15 bases in the middle. The CDR3 consists of 13 residues. Germline V CDR1 and CDR2: SGDLS, YYNGEE. The CDR3 bases are TGTGCCAGCAGCACTCGGGATGGGAGAGGCTACACCTTC. Its protein is CASSTRDGRGYTF.

This chain joins TRBV7-9 and TRBJ1-6; no firm D call. With 1 base removed from V and 10 bases from J, the gap between germline ends came to 5 bases. The V gene's germline CDR1 is SEHNR and CDR2 FQNEAQ (reference sequence). The CDR3 is 12 amino acids. The CDR3, as DNA: TGTGCCAGCAGCTTAGGAGAGTCACCCCTCCACTTT. It yields the protein CASSLGESPLHF.

A remark on this clone: Other DNA sequences of this sample code for an identical CDR3. V and J are TRBV29-1 and TRBJ2-7, with D unclear. This CDR3 contains 12 residues. In germline, CDR1 is SQVTM, CDR2 ANQGSEA. V was pared by 7 bases and J by 2 bases, with 12 bases between. DNA for the CDR3: TGCAGCGCGCGGACGGAAGCCTACGAGCAGTACTTC. Protein sequence: CSARTEAYEQYF.

The V call is TRBV4-2, the J call TRBJ2-3, with TRBD2 matching 16 bases. Germline V gives CDR1 LGHNA, CDR2 YNFKEQ. This CDR3 has 19 amino acids. The V segment lost 1 base and the J segment 4 bases; nucleotides outside the gene matches: 8. The CDR3 protein is CASSQAGTSGGAWADTQYF. In nucleotides, the CDR3 is TGTGCCAGCAGCCAAGCCGGGACTAGCGGGGGGGCCTGGGCAGATACGCAGTATTTT.

V and J are TRBV7-9 and TRBJ1-1; D possibly corresponds to TRBD1 (5 bases). Looked up from germline, CDR1 is SEHNR and CDR2 is FQNEAQ (reference sequence). The CDR3 runs to 14 residues. V shed 3 bases and J shed 5 bases, with 13 bases lying between them. CDR3 nucleotides: TGTGCCAGCAGCTTTGTGCAGGGACTGACTGAAGCTTTCTTT. It specifies CASSFVQGLTEAFF.